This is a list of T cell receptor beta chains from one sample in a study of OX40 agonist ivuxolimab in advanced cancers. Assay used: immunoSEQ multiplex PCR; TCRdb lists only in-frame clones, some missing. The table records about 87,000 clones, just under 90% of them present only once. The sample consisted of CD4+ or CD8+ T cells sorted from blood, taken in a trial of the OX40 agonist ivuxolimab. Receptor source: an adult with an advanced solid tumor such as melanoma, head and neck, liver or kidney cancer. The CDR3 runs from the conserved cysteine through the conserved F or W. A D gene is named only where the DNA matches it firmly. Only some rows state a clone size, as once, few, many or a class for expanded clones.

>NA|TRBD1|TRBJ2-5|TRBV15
CATSRQTGEETQYF
TGTGCCACCAGCAGACAGACAGGGGAAGAGACCCAGTACTTC
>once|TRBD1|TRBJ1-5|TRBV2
CASRGGQVSNQPQHF
TGTGCCAGCAGAGGCGGACAGGTTAGCAATCAGCCCCAGCATTTT
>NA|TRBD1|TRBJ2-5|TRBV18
CASSPIGQAGETQYF
TGTGCCAGCTCACCAATTGGACAGGCTGGAGAGACCCAGTACTTC
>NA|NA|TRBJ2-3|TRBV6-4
CASRASGTDTQYF
TGTGCCAGCAGAGCTAGCGGCACAGATACGCAGTATTTT
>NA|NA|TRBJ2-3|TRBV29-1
CSGQSDTQYF
TGCAGCGGACAATCAGATACGCAGTATTTT
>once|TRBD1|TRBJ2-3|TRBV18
CASEGQGTDTQYF
TGTGCCAGCGAAGGACAGGGCACAGATACGCAGTATTTT
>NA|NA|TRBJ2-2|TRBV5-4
CASSLGWGPGGGSGELFF
TGTGCCAGCAGCTTGGGCTGGGGCCCCGGAGGAGGCTCGGGGGAGCTGTTTTTT
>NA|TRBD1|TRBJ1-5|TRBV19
CASSMGRTGVPQPQHF
TGTGCCAGTAGTATGGGGAGGACAGGGGTCCCTCAGCCCCAGCATTTT
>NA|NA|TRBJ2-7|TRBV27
CASSLGHPYEQYF
TGTGCCAGCAGTTTGGGACACCCCTACGAGCAGTACTTC
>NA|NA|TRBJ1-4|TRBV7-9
CASSLTVGLATNEKLFF
TGTGCCAGCAGCTTGACAGTTGGACTTGCAACTAATGAAAAACTGTTTTTT
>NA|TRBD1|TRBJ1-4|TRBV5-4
CASKTGTGNEKLFF
TGTGCCAGCAAAACCGGGACAGGGAATGAAAAACTGTTTTTT
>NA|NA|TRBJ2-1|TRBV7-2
CASARGSPQGEQFF
TGTGCCAGCGCCCGGGGCTCCCCTCAGGGTGAGCAGTTCTTC
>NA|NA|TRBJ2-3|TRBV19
CASSISDTQYF
TGTGCCAGTAGTATTTCAGATACGCAGTATTTT
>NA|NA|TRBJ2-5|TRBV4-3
CASSQDLVVVQETQYF
TGCGCCAGCAGCCAAGATTTGGTAGTGGTACAAGAGACCCAGTACTTC
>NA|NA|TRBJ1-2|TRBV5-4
CASSLVGTRGYTF
TGTGCCAGCAGCTTGGTAGGGACCAGGGGCTACACCTTC
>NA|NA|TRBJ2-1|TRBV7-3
CASSSQAGFSSYNEQFF
TGTGCCAGCAGCTCCCAGGCGGGATTCAGCTCCTACAATGAGCAGTTCTTC
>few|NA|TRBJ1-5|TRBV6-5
CASSSGVWSNQPQHF
TGTGCCAGCAGTTCAGGGGTCTGGAGCAATCAGCCCCAGCATTTT
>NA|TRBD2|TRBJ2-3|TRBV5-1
CASSLATSGQGMQYF
TGCGCCAGCAGCTTGGCGACTAGCGGGCAGGGTATGCAGTATTTT
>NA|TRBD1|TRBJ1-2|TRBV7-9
CASSSGQGGYGYTF
TGTGCCAGCAGCTCCGGGCAGGGGGGCTATGGCTACACCTTC
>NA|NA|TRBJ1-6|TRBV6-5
CASSYSRGGSPLHF
TGTGCCAGCAGTTACTCCAGGGGCGGGTCACCCCTCCACTTT
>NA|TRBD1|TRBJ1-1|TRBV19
CASTIDRGSILNTEAFF
TGTGCCAGTACCATCGACAGGGGGTCAATTCTGAACACTGAAGCTTTCTTT
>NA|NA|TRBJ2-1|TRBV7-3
CASSPDRSLGEQFF
TGTGCCAGCAGCCCAGATCGGAGCCTCGGTGAGCAGTTCTTC
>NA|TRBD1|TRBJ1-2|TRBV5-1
CASSRMGTGGPGYTF
TGCGCCAGCTCGAGGATGGGGACAGGGGGCCCTGGCTACACCTTC
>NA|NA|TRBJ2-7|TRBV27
CASSLSPGRGLSGSYEQYF
TGTGCCAGCAGTCTATCCCCCGGCAGGGGGCTAAGCGGGAGCTACGAGCAGTACTTC
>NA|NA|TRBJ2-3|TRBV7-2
CASSLGGRLSTDTQYF
TGTGCCAGCAGCCTAGGGGGGAGGTTAAGCACAGATACGCAGTATTTT
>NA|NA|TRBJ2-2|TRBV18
CASSPPGIANTGELFF
TGTGCCAGCTCACCACCGGGGATTGCGAACACCGGGGAGCTGTTTTTT
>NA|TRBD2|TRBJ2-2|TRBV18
CASSLGLAGPGELFF
TGTGCCAGCTCTTTGGGACTAGCGGGACCCGGGGAGCTGTTTTTT
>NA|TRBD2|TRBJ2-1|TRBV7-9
CASSSSGRFNEQFF
TGTGCCAGCAGCTCTAGCGGGAGGTTCAATGAGCAGTTCTTC
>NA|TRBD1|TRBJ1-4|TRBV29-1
CSARQGTNEKLFF
TGCAGCGCAAGACAGGGGACTAATGAAAAACTGTTTTTT
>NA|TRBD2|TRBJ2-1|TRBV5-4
CASSPGGAGGRVNEQFF
TGTGCCAGCAGCCCCGGTGGGGCGGGGGGTAGAGTCAATGAGCAGTTCTTC
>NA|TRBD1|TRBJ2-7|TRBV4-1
CASSQGGTGALYEQYF
TGCGCCAGCAGCCAGGGGGGGACAGGGGCTTTATACGAGCAGTACTTC
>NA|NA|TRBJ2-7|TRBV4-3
CASSQDKGGTYEQYF
TGCGCCAGCAGCCAAGATAAAGGGGGAACCTACGAGCAGTACTTC
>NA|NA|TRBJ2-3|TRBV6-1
CASSEPGVVPDTQYF
TGTGCCAGCAGTGAACCCGGCGTAGTTCCAGATACGCAGTATTTT
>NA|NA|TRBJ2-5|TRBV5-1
CASTPTSYWETQYF
TGCGCCAGCACCCCGACATCCTATTGGGAGACCCAGTACTTC
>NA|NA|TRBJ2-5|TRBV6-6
CASSYTGTEETQYF
TGTGCCAGCAGTTACACTGGGACGGAGGAGACCCAGTACTTC
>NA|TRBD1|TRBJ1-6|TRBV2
CASRSGTAHNSPLHF
TGTGCCAGCAGGAGCGGGACAGCTCATAATTCACCCCTCCACTTT
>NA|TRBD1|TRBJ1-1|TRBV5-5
CASSFEGAATNTEAFF
TGTGCCAGCAGCTTTGAGGGGGCAGCAACGAACACTGAAGCTTTCTTT
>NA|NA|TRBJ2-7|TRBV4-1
CASSQDIRSSYEQYF
TGCGCCAGCAGCCAAGATATTCGGAGCTCCTACGAGCAGTACTTC
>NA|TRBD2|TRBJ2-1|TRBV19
CASSIASGSGIEQFF
TGTGCCAGTAGTATAGCTAGCGGGAGTGGGATCGAGCAGTTCTTC
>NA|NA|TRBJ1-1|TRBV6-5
CASTPEPGMNTEAFF
TGTGCCAGCACCCCGGAACCCGGAATGAACACTGAAGCTTTCTTT
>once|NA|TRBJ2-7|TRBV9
CASSVGGGTGYEQYF
TGTGCCAGCAGCGTAGGCGGGGGCACTGGGTACGAGCAGTACTTC
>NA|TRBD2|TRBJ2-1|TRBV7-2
CASSLQAGGSLSSYNEQFF
TGTGCCAGCAGCTTACAAGCGGGAGGTTCCCTTAGCTCCTACAATGAGCAGTTCTTC
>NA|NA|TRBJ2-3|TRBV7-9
CATPAGTTSTDTQYF
TGTGCCACCCCCGCAGGAACAACTAGCACAGATACGCAGTATTTT
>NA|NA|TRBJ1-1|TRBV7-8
CASASGTGLNTEAFF
TGTGCCAGCGCTTCGGGCACGGGGTTGAACACTGAAGCTTTCTTT
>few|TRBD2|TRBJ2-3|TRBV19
CASSTRGLAGGISTDTQYF
TGTGCCAGTAGTACCAGGGGACTAGCGGGGGGAATCTCCACAGATACGCAGTATTTT
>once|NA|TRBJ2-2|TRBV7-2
CASSLSSANTGELFF
TGTGCCAGCAGCCTGTCTAGCGCGAACACCGGGGAGCTGTTTTTT
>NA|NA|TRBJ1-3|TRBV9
CASSPHRGHSGNTIYF
TGTGCCAGCAGCCCGCACCGAGGGCACTCTGGAAACACCATATATTTT
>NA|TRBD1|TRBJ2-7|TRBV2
CASCELTGSYEQYF
TGTGCCAGCTGCGAGCTGACAGGGTCCTACGAGCAGTACTTC
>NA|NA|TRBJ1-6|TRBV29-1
CSASAGGGSPLHF
TGCAGCGCCTCGGCGGGGGGAGGGTCACCCCTCCACTTT
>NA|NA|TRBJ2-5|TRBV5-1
CASSLARTEGLETQYF
TGCGCCAGCAGCTTGGCCCGTACGGAGGGTTTGGAGACCCAGTACTTC